These 30 T cell receptor beta chains originate from one sample sequenced in a study of cytomegalovirus exposure and HLA in healthy donors. PCR involved 60 Vbeta and 13 Jbeta primers. Here immunoSEQ multiplex PCR was the method, and the copy in TCRdb shows in-frame clones only, minus some. The data show fewer than 150,000 clones, roughly 85% seen once. What was sequenced was PBMCs. The receptors were sampled from a woman younger than 45 in good health and CMV-seropositive.

The chain couples TRBV5-4 to TRBJ2-5; unclear D gene. Germline assignment: CDR1 SGHNT and CDR2 YYREEE (reference sequence). The V and J ends lost 4 bases and 0 bases respectively, with 7 bases between them. The CDR3 spans 13 residues. Here the CDR3 reads CASSPPNQETQYF. In nucleotides, the CDR3 is TGTGCCAGCAGCCCCCCCAACCAAGAGACCCAGTACTTC.

The chain has TRBV19 and TRBJ1-5, with TRBD1 matching over 8 bases. Looked up from germline, CDR1 is LNHDA and CDR2 is SQIVND (reference sequence). CDR3 length: 17 residues. V lost 5 bases, J lost 0 bases, and 9 bases stayed unmatched. The CDR3 region has the DNA TGTGCCAGTAGTCCCCACGGGACAGGAGGTAGCAATCAGCCCCAGCATTTT. Encoded protein: CASSPHGTGGSNQPQHF.

CDR3 nucleotides: TGCGCCAGCAGCCAGGGTAAGGTGACATTTCAGGGCGACGAGCAGTACTTC. It specifies CASSQGKVTFQGDEQYF. This chain joins TRBV4-1 and TRBJ2-7; D is perhaps TRBD1 (5 bases). V was shortened by 3 bases and J by 5 bases, with 23 bases between the two germline ends. Germline loops: CDR1 MGHRA, CDR2 YSYEKL. CDR3 length equals 17 residues.

The chain joins TRBV28 to TRBJ1-1; D is unclear. This CDR3 region has 13 residues. With 6 bases removed from V and 5 bases from J, the gap between germline ends came to 13 bases. CDR1 is MDHEN, CDR2 SYDVKM, per germline. In DNA form, the CDR3 reads TGTGCCAGCAGCGGGTCGAGTTGGACTGAAGCTTTCTTT. Translated: CASSGSSWTEAFF.

The chain carries TRBV9 and TRBJ2-7; a possible D gene is TRBD2 (7 bases). Per the germline V gene, CDR1 is SGDLS and CDR2 is YYNGEE. V was pared by 3 bases and J by 3 bases, with 13 bases between. CDR3 size: 14 residues. The chain's CDR3 is CASSGGAGVYEQYF. In nucleotides, the CDR3 is TGTGCCAGCAGCGGGGGGGCGGGGGTCTACGAGCAGTACTTC.

This clone appeared once. The chain employs TRBV10-2 and TRBJ1-3, with 8 bases aligning to TRBD1. CDR1 and CDR2 from the germline V gene are WSHSY and SAAADI. V shed 8 bases and J 6 bases; nucleotides not matched to a gene: 9. The CDR3 runs 14 residues. This CDR3 is CASRHDRGPNTIYF. DNA of the CDR3: TGCGCCAGCCGCCATGACAGGGGCCCAAACACCATATATTTT.

This chain uses TRBV9 with TRBJ2-3; TRBD2 matches at 9 bases. CDR3 length equals 15 residues. The junction had 9 bases not matched to a gene; V was cut back by 4 bases and J by 6 bases. Germline lookup yields CDR1 SGDLS and CDR2 YYNGEE. This CDR3 reads CASSPGGLAGDTQYF. CDR3 in DNA: TGTGCCAGCAGCCCAGGGGGACTAGCAGGGGATACGCAGTATTTT.

The V and J genes are TRBV19 and TRBJ2-2; weak D call: TRBD1 (6 bases). The CDR3 is made up of 15 amino acids. Germline V lookup: CDR1 LNHDA, CDR2 SQIVND (reference sequence). The V gene lost 4 bases and the J gene lost 4 bases, with 13 bases spanning the gap. The CDR3 loop reads CASSRGHQPTGELFF. DNA for the CDR3: TGTGCCAGTAGTAGGGGACACCAACCCACCGGGGAGCTGTTTTTT.

This chain links TRBV7-9 with TRBJ2-1; D not certain. The germline V gene has CDR1 SEHNR and CDR2 FQNEAQ (reference sequence). CDR3 length equals 14 residues. Trimming took 1 base from V and 4 from J, leaving 8 bases between them. The CDR3 coding sequence is TGTGCCAGCAGCTTAGGTTTCCGTTACAATGAGCAGTTCTTC. Its protein is CASSLGFRYNEQFF. Combining the CDR3 with reference TRBV7-9 and TRBJ2-1 gives the whole variable domain DTGVSQNPRHKITKRGQNVTFRCDPISEHNRLYWYRQTLGQGPEFLTYFQNEAQLEKSRLLSDRFSAERPKGSFSTLEIQRTEQGDSAMYLCASSLGFRYNEQFFGPGTRLTVL.

As concerns this clone: Germline is not matched at one junction end, which may reflect a read error. V and J are TRBV7-9 and TRBJ1-1; D gene ambiguous. Germline V lookup: CDR1 SEHNR, CDR2 FQNEAQ (reference sequence). The CDR3 sequence is 14 residues long. The CDR3 coding sequence is TGTTCCAGCAGCTCCCCCCCAGGAATCACTGAAGCTTTCTTT. Protein: CSSSSPPGITEAFF.

The chain carries TRBV10-3 and TRBJ2-7; 11 bases are shared with TRBD2. Trimming cost V 4 bases and J 6 bases; bases outside gene matches: 8. Germline V lookup: CDR1 ENHRY, CDR2 SYGVKD. The CDR3 loop spans 15 amino acids. The CDR3 loop reads CAISVQLAGGSEQYF. In DNA form, the CDR3 reads TGTGCCATCAGTGTCCAGCTAGCGGGGGGCTCCGAGCAGTACTTC.

The V gene is TRBV5-4, the J gene TRBJ2-3; 10 nucleotides agree with TRBD1. The CDR3 has 16 amino acids. CDR1 and CDR2 (germline): SGHNT, YYREEE (reference sequence). The J segment lost 0 bases and the V segment lost 4 bases, leaving 5 bases of the junction unmatched. In DNA, the CDR3 is TGTGCCAGCAGCGGCGACAGGGGGCGCAGCACAGATACGCAGTATTTT. This translates into CASSGDRGRSTDTQYF.

This clone was found once. The V call is TRBV11-2, the J call TRBJ2-1, with D uncertain. The CDR3 runs 14 residues. Looked up from germline, CDR1 is SGHAT and CDR2 is FQNNGV. V lost 0 bases, J lost 3 bases, and 6 bases lay in between. CDR3 amino acids: CASSLEYSYNEQFF. In DNA, the CDR3 is TGTGCCAGCAGCTTAGAGTACAGCTACAATGAGCAGTTCTTC. The complete variable domain, with remaining parts taken from reference TRBV11-2 and TRBJ2-1, reads EAGVAQSPRYKIIEKRQSVAFWCNPISGHATLYWYQQILGQGPKLLIQFQNNGVVDDSQLPKDRFSAERLKGVDSTLKIQPAKLEDSAVYLCASSLEYSYNEQFFGPGTRLTVL.

The genes are TRBV6-1 and TRBJ2-7, with D perhaps TRBD1 (5 bases). V lost 3 bases and J 4 bases, leaving 16 bases between the germline ends. The CDR3 runs to 15 residues. From germline, CDR1 is MNHNS and CDR2 SASEGT. The CDR3 region has the DNA TGTGCCAGCAGTGACGCCTTCTTGGGGCAGTACGAGCAGTACTTC. It specifies CASSDAFLGQYEQYF.

This chain joins TRBV18 and TRBJ1-1; D remains ambiguous. The CDR3 totals 13 residues. The germline V and J ends were trimmed by 1 base and 5 bases, with 8 bases remaining between them. Germline CDR1 KGHSH, CDR2 LQKENI. CDR3 sequence (DNA): TGTGCCAGCTCACCACAGGGAGAGACTGAAGCTTTCTTT. It yields the protein CASSPQGETEAFF.

The rearrangement uses TRBV9 and TRBJ2-5; tentatively, D is TRBD2 (6 bases). Trimming took off 0 bases at V and 2 bases at J, with 8 bases between the two ends. This CDR3 region has 14 residues. CDR1 and CDR2 from the germline V gene are SGDLS and YYNGEE. CDR3 residues: CASSVDGGQETQYF. In DNA form, the CDR3 reads TGTGCCAGCAGCGTAGATGGGGGGCAAGAGACCCAGTACTTC.

This chain joins TRBV6-1 and TRBJ2-5; tentative D call: TRBD1 (6 bases). Trimming cost V 5 bases and J 1 base, with 8 bases left between them. The CDR3 loop spans 13 amino acids. CDR1 and CDR2 from the germline V gene are MNHNS and SASEGT. The CDR3 bases are TGTGCCAGCAGTCGGGACATCCAAGAGACCCAGTACTTC. Encoded protein: CASSRDIQETQYF.

This clone appeared a few times. The J gene is TRBJ1-2, the V gene TRBV6-1; 7 positions agree with TRBD1. Germline CDR1 and CDR2: MNHNS and SASEGT. CDR3 length equals 13 residues. The junction had 7 bases not matched to a gene; V was cut back by 4 bases and J by 8 bases. CDR3 in amino acids: CASSVEQGTGYTF. CDR3 DNA sequence: TGTGCCAGCAGTGTCGAACAGGGGACGGGCTACACCTTC.

Remarks on this clone: This sample includes further DNA sequences coding for the same CDR3. J is TRBJ1-6 and V is TRBV29-1; the match to TRBD1 covers 8 bases. The CDR3 is 13 residues long. J was trimmed by 7 bases and V by 4 bases; bases with no gene match: 3. In germline, CDR1 is SQVTM, CDR2 ANQGSEA. DNA of the CDR3: TGCAGCGTTGTGACAGGGGTGAATTCACCCCTCCACTTT. This translates into CSVVTGVNSPLHF.

The chain joins TRBV28 to TRBJ1-2, with 8 bases identical to TRBD1. The CDR3 has 13 amino acids. Germline V gene lookup returns CDR1 MDHEN and CDR2 SYDVKM. Trimming cost V 6 bases and J 8 bases; bases outside gene matches: 8. CDR3 amino acids: CASSYRGGRGYTF. The CDR3 DNA reads as TGTGCCAGCAGCTACAGGGGGGGACGAGGCTACACCTTC.

CDR3 nucleotides: TGTGCCTGGAGCAGAATTGCAACTAATGAAAAACTGTTTTTT. Amino acids: CAWSRIATNEKLFF. The chain uses TRBV30 and TRBJ1-4; D ambiguous. The CDR3 length is 14 residues. Deletions cut 3 bases from V and 0 bases from J, with 8 bases between. Germline V lookup: CDR1 GTSNPN, CDR2 SVGIG (reference sequence). Full variable domain (outside the CDR3, taken from reference TRBV30 and TRBJ1-4): SQTIHQWPATLVQPVGSPLSLECTVEGTSNPNLYWYRQAAGRGLQLLFYSVGIGQISSEVPQNLSASRPQDRQFILSSKKLLLSDSGFYLCAWSRIATNEKLFFGSGTQLSVL.

The J gene is TRBJ2-3, the V gene TRBV10-3, with TRBD1 matching over 8 bases. The V gene's germline CDR1 is ENHRY and CDR2 SYGVKD. There are 14 residues in the CDR3. V shed 5 bases, J shed 2 bases, and the junction held 3 bases outside the gene matches. The CDR3 here is CAISPTGDTDTQYF. The CDR3 coding sequence is TGTGCCATCAGTCCGACAGGGGACACAGATACGCAGTATTTT.

V is TRBV5-4 and J is TRBJ2-7; TRBD2 matches at 7 bases. Germline CDR1 and CDR2: SGHNT and YYREEE (reference sequence). J gave up 0 bases and V 3 bases, and 6 bases lay outside the gene matches. CDR3 length: 15 amino acids. The CDR3 region is CASSWGGTFSYEQYF. CDR3 nucleotides: TGTGCCAGCAGCTGGGGGGGGACTTTCTCCTACGAGCAGTACTTC.

This chain connects TRBV5-6 to TRBJ2-1; D unclear. V lost 0 bases and J 3 bases, leaving 4 bases between the germline ends. The CDR3 has 13 amino acids. CDR1 SGHDT and CDR2 YYEEEE come from the germline V gene. CDR3 amino acids: CASSLAIYNEQFF. DNA for the CDR3: TGTGCCAGCAGCTTGGCCATCTACAATGAGCAGTTCTTC.

This chain joins TRBV5-4 and TRBJ2-7, with 9 bases aligning to TRBD2. Germline CDR1 and CDR2: SGHNT and YYREEE (reference sequence). This CDR3 comprises 15 residues. Trimming removed 4 bases from V and 2 bases from J; junction bases left unmatched: 7. Here the CDR3 DNA reads TGTGCCAGCAGCGTACCGGGACTAGCTGCCTACGAGCAGTACTTC. Protein product: CASSVPGLAAYEQYF.

The chain carries TRBV27 and TRBJ1-4; D is possibly TRBD1 (6 bases). Per the germline V gene, CDR1 is MNHEY and CDR2 is SMNVEV (reference sequence). The CDR3 extends over 16 amino acids. Deletions cut 6 bases from V and 4 bases from J, with 18 bases between. CDR3 sequence reads: CASSPGWGQSNEKLFF. The CDR3, as DNA: TGTGCCAGCAGCCCTGGGTGGGGACAAAGTAATGAAAAACTGTTTTTT.

As regards this clone: A read error may account for a junction end that differs from germline. The chain uses TRBV6-1 and TRBJ1-3, with D hard to call. Germline V gene data show CDR1 as MNHNS and CDR2 as SASEGT. The CDR3 runs 17 residues. Here the CDR3 DNA reads TGTGCCGGCAGTGAAGTGGCCTTCGTAGGAGGTGGGGACACCATATATTTT. This translates into CAGSEVAFVGGGDTIYF.

The chain links TRBV29-1 to TRBJ2-3; weak D call: TRBD1 (6 bases). The CDR3 length is 15 residues. Germline V gene sequence: CDR1 SQVTM, CDR2 ANQGSEA. V dropped 6 bases and J dropped 9 bases, with 25 bases sitting between them. The CDR3 protein is CSVRGLLGGEGTQYF. The DNA for the CDR3 is TGCAGCGTCCGCGGCCTCCTAGGGGGTGAGGGGACGCAGTATTTT.

The chain couples TRBV2 to TRBJ2-5; possibly TRBD1 for D (5 bases). Germline V lookup: CDR1 SNHLY, CDR2 FYNNEI. The CDR3 has 14 amino acids. The ends were cut back, 0 bases at V and 4 bases at J, with 9 bases in the middle. The CDR3 DNA follows: TGTGCCAGCAGTGAAGCGCTTAGGGGAGAGACCCAGTACTTC. It is translated as CASSEALRGETQYF.

The V call is TRBV28, the J call TRBJ2-2, with a weak D call TRBD1 (5 bases). Trimming stripped 1 base from V and 1 base from J, with 13 bases between. The CDR3 runs to 17 residues. Germline V gives CDR1 MDHEN, CDR2 SYDVKM. The CDR3 bases are TGTGCCAGCAGTTTATTATGGGGCCAGGGGAACACCGGGGAGCTGTTTTTT. Its protein is CASSLLWGQGNTGELFF.